This T cell receptor beta chain was captured by sequencing in a study of beta chain features in type 1 diabetes. Study-level results: Reduced insertions and increased deletions marked VDJ junctions in type 1 diabetes patients. There was a moderate but significant shortening of TCRB CDR3s in all four CD4+ subsets of Type 1 diabetes patients. It was possible that PCR favored shorter templates, equally so in patients and controls.

The V end was cut by 3 bases, the J end by 4 bases, with 4 bases between. The CDR3 sequence is 11 residues long. Per germline, CDR1 DFQATT and CDR2 SNEGSKA (reference sequence). Reverse transcription of all isolated RNA meant that expressed TCRB transcripts were sequenced. An average roughly 3.5 million reads came from naive, central memory and regulatory T cell samples. Clones were sequenced by immunoSEQ multiplex PCR, and TCRdb holds only the in-frame ones, with some missing. Of about 170,000 clones listed, approximately 8.1% are singletons. About this clone itself: Its target is not known. Different DNA sequences within this sample yield the same CDR3.

The TCR comes from a woman in her forties with type 1 diabetes. The sequenced material came from central memory CD4+ T cells from blood. V usage is TRBV20-1 and J usage is TRBJ2-1; no reliable D call. CDR3 nucleotides: TGCAGTGCTAGCCTATACAATGAGCAGTTCTTC. It encodes CSASLYNEQFF.